The present TCR beta chain was sequenced within a study of cytomegalovirus exposure and HLA in healthy donors. Study-level points and caveats: Later analysis suggested links between common viral pathogens and several top significant clusters. There were a few CMV-associated chains whose specificity for CMV antigens was confirmed in vitro. Later work found that TCR association rates differed between HLA loci; DRB1 had the most and HLA-C the fewest.

Amplification used 60 Vbeta primers and 13 Jbeta primers. This table comes from immunoSEQ multiplex PCR, and its TCRdb copy is limited to in-frame clones, with some not included. Of tens of thousands of clones in the sample, less than 85% were seen once. The CDR3 is 15 residues long. Germline CDR1 is SGHVS and CDR2 is FNYEAQ. V gave up 5 bases and J gave up 6 bases; unmatched junction bases: 3. Turning to this clone: Its antigen remains unidentified.

This TCR was recovered from a man between 18 and 29 years old in good health and CMV-seronegative. Specimen: PBMCs. The chain recombines TRBV7-6 with TRBJ2-1; 14 positions match TRBD2. This CDR3 is CASSTGLAGANEQFF. The CDR3 DNA reads as TGTGCCAGCAGCACGGGACTAGCGGGGGCCAATGAGCAGTTCTTC.